Listed below are T cell receptor beta chains from one sample, sequenced in a study of blood T cell repertoires in COVID-19. Using immunoSEQ multiplex PCR, the repertoire was profiled, and TCRdb retains in-frame clones only, with some absent. The table shows about 54,000 clones, with around 90% occurring only once. The sample comprised peripheral blood. Receptors originate from a man in his forties with COVID-19, enrolled during active disease. The CDR3 runs from the conserved cysteine through the conserved F or W. The D gene is left open where the match is weak. Clone size is given for some rows only: seen once, a few or many times, or a class if the clone is expanded.

v_call: TRBV5-1
d_call: .
j_call: TRBJ2-5
clone_size: .
cdr3_aa: CASSLGGEQETQYF
cdr3_nt: TGCGCCAGCAGCTTGGGGGGAGAACAAGAGACCCAGTACTTC

v_call: TRBV28
d_call: TRBD1
j_call: TRBJ1-3
clone_size: .
cdr3_aa: CASGPTGMRSGNTIYF
cdr3_nt: TGTGCCAGCGGACCGACAGGGATGAGGTCTGGAAACACCATATATTTT

v_call: TRBV2
d_call: .
j_call: TRBJ1-1
clone_size: .
cdr3_aa: CASSEANSSEAFF
cdr3_nt: TGTGCCAGCAGTGAAGCTAATTCCAGTGAAGCTTTCTTT

v_call: TRBV14
d_call: .
j_call: TRBJ1-2
clone_size: .
cdr3_aa: CASSQDYSYGYTF
cdr3_nt: TGTGCCAGCAGCCAAGATTACAGCTATGGCTACACCTTC

v_call: TRBV30
d_call: .
j_call: TRBJ1-5
clone_size: .
cdr3_aa: CAWRHQVRGPQHF
cdr3_nt: TGTGCCTGGAGGCACCAGGTCCGGGGGCCCCAGCATTTT

v_call: TRBV10-3
d_call: .
j_call: TRBJ2-1
clone_size: .
cdr3_aa: CAIRDISYNEQFF
cdr3_nt: TGTGCCATCAGGGACATCTCCTACAATGAGCAGTTCTTC

v_call: TRBV5-1
d_call: TRBD1
j_call: TRBJ2-1
clone_size: .
cdr3_aa: CASSFAGQGDNEQFF
cdr3_nt: TGCGCCAGCAGCTTTGCAGGACAGGGCGACAATGAGCAGTTCTTC

v_call: TRBV5-1
d_call: .
j_call: TRBJ2-7
clone_size: .
cdr3_aa: CASSLETGYEQYF
cdr3_nt: TGCGCCAGCAGCTTGGAAACGGGATACGAGCAGTACTTC

v_call: TRBV7-3
d_call: TRBD2
j_call: TRBJ2-7
clone_size: .
cdr3_aa: CASSLGRGRGEQYF
cdr3_nt: TGTGCCAGCAGTCTGGGTCGCGGGAGAGGCGAGCAGTACTTC

v_call: TRBV5-1
d_call: .
j_call: TRBJ1-2
clone_size: .
cdr3_aa: CASSLGQANYGYTF
cdr3_nt: TGCGCCAGCAGCTTGGGACAGGCTAACTATGGCTACACCTTC

v_call: TRBV28
d_call: .
j_call: TRBJ2-5
clone_size: .
cdr3_aa: CASADQETQYF
cdr3_nt: TGTGCCAGCGCGGACCAAGAGACCCAGTACTTC

v_call: TRBV9
d_call: TRBD2
j_call: TRBJ2-2
clone_size: once
cdr3_aa: CASSSSTGTSFGELFF
cdr3_nt: TGTGCCAGCAGTTCTTCAACCGGGACTAGCTTCGGGGAGCTGTTTTTT

v_call: TRBV6-1
d_call: TRBD1
j_call: TRBJ2-2
clone_size: .
cdr3_aa: CASSEVDRALFF
cdr3_nt: TGTGCCAGCAGTGAAGTGGACAGGGCCCTGTTTTTT

v_call: TRBV6-5
d_call: TRBD1
j_call: TRBJ1-6
clone_size: .
cdr3_aa: CASRFDRGDSPLHF
cdr3_nt: TGTGCCAGCAGATTTGACAGGGGTGACTCACCCCTCCACTTT

v_call: TRBV14
d_call: .
j_call: TRBJ1-6
clone_size: .
cdr3_aa: CASSQDQGTNSPLHF
cdr3_nt: TGTGCCAGCAGCCAAGATCAGGGTACGAATTCACCCCTCCACTTT

v_call: TRBV5-1
d_call: TRBD2
j_call: TRBJ2-3
clone_size: once
cdr3_aa: CASSPGLRGGAEDTQYF
cdr3_nt: TGCGCCAGCAGCCCGGGCTTGCGCGGGGGGGCAGAAGATACGCAGTATTTT

v_call: TRBV30
d_call: TRBD1
j_call: TRBJ2-5
clone_size: .
cdr3_aa: CAWSEGAQETQYF
cdr3_nt: TGTGCCTGGAGTGAGGGGGCTCAAGAGACCCAGTACTTC

v_call: TRBV2
d_call: TRBD1
j_call: TRBJ1-1
clone_size: .
cdr3_aa: CASSRDRADTEAFF
cdr3_nt: TGTGCCAGCAGCCGAGACAGGGCAGACACTGAAGCTTTCTTT

v_call: TRBV9
d_call: .
j_call: TRBJ1-1
clone_size: .
cdr3_aa: CASSVKPGLEAFF
cdr3_nt: TGTGCCAGCAGCGTCAAACCGGGTCTCGAAGCTTTCTTT

v_call: TRBV5-1
d_call: TRBD2
j_call: TRBJ2-7
clone_size: .
cdr3_aa: CASSLRLAGDEQYF
cdr3_nt: TGCGCCAGCAGCTTGCGACTAGCGGGGGACGAGCAGTACTTC

v_call: TRBV5-6
d_call: TRBD1
j_call: TRBJ1-2
clone_size: .
cdr3_aa: CASSLTGQFSTVYGYTF
cdr3_nt: TGTGCCAGCAGCCTGACAGGGCAGTTCTCTACGGTCTATGGCTACACCTTC

v_call: TRBV11-3
d_call: TRBD1
j_call: TRBJ1-1
clone_size: .
cdr3_aa: CASSSLGDRGRTEAFF
cdr3_nt: TGTGCCAGCAGCTCCCTAGGGGACAGGGGAAGGACTGAAGCTTTCTTT

v_call: TRBV6-5
d_call: .
j_call: TRBJ2-7
clone_size: .
cdr3_aa: CASSQGGRPYEQYF
cdr3_nt: TGTGCCAGCTCCCAGGGCGGTCGGCCGTACGAGCAGTACTTC

v_call: TRBV6-1
d_call: .
j_call: TRBJ2-1
clone_size: .
cdr3_aa: CASSDTISPGTYNEQFF
cdr3_nt: TGTGCCAGCAGTGATACAATTTCCCCCGGGACTTACAATGAGCAGTTCTTC

v_call: TRBV29-1
d_call: TRBD1
j_call: TRBJ2-2
clone_size: .
cdr3_aa: CSVGQGTNTGELFF
cdr3_nt: TGCAGCGTTGGACAGGGAACAAACACCGGGGAGCTGTTTTTT

v_call: TRBV30
d_call: .
j_call: TRBJ2-4
clone_size: .
cdr3_aa: CAWSGTSKIQYF
cdr3_nt: TGTGCCTGGAGCGGAACTAGTAAGATTCAGTACTTC

v_call: TRBV19
d_call: .
j_call: TRBJ1-4
clone_size: .
cdr3_aa: CASSMDLGGQAANEKLFF
cdr3_nt: TGTGCCAGTAGTATGGATTTGGGCGGACAAGCTGCTAATGAAAAACTGTTTTTT

v_call: TRBV29-1
d_call: TRBD2
j_call: TRBJ2-3
clone_size: .
cdr3_aa: CSVVPTSGSTDTQYF
cdr3_nt: TGCAGCGTTGTACCCACTAGCGGGAGCACAGATACGCAGTATTTT

v_call: TRBV7-9
d_call: .
j_call: TRBJ2-2
clone_size: .
cdr3_aa: CASRGGNTGELFF
cdr3_nt: TGTGCCAGCAGGGGAGGCAACACCGGGGAGCTGTTTTTT

v_call: TRBV5-6
d_call: .
j_call: TRBJ2-7
clone_size: .
cdr3_aa: CASSPGQYEVYEQYF
cdr3_nt: TGTGCCAGCAGCCCCGGACAGTATGAAGTATACGAGCAGTACTTC

v_call: TRBV14
d_call: .
j_call: TRBJ1-1
clone_size: .
cdr3_aa: CASSWGTSGTEAFF
cdr3_nt: TGTGCCAGCAGCTGGGGGACAAGTGGCACTGAAGCTTTCTTT

v_call: TRBV10-2
d_call: TRBD2
j_call: TRBJ2-2
clone_size: .
cdr3_aa: CASSGGLANTGELFF
cdr3_nt: TGCGCCAGCAGTGGGGGACTAGCAAACACCGGGGAGCTGTTTTTT

v_call: TRBV12-3/TRBV12-4
d_call: TRBD1
j_call: TRBJ1-2
clone_size: .
cdr3_aa: CASSDRGNYGYTF
cdr3_nt: TGTGCCAGCAGCGACAGGGGGAACTATGGCTACACCTTC

v_call: TRBV21-1
d_call: .
j_call: TRBJ2-7
clone_size: .
cdr3_aa: CASSGRTSGYEQYF
cdr3_nt: TGTGCCAGCAGCGGACGGACTAGCGGTTACGAGCAGTACTTC

v_call: TRBV20-1
d_call: .
j_call: TRBJ1-2
clone_size: .
cdr3_aa: CSARQPLGYTF
cdr3_nt: TGCAGTGCTCGACAGCCGCTGGGCTACACCTTC

v_call: TRBV10-3
d_call: .
j_call: TRBJ1-2
clone_size: .
cdr3_aa: CAISRGSNYGYTF
cdr3_nt: TGTGCCATCAGCCGAGGGTCCAACTATGGCTACACCTTC